The source of this T cell receptor beta chain is a study of lymphopenia after photon versus proton radiotherapy. CDR1 is SEHNR and CDR2 is FQNEAQ in the germline V gene (reference sequence). The CDR3 consists of 14 residues. The V and J ends lost 1 base and 2 bases respectively, with 7 bases between them. Clones were read by immunoSEQ multiplex PCR, and TCRdb kept only the in-frame ones, dropping some. This repertoire shows 70,000 or so clones, roughly 90% found once; its top ten account for 2.2%. This clone was counted once. Other nucleotide sequences in the sample specify the same CDR3. The TCR originated in a middle-aged woman with cholangiocarcinoma. The sequencing used peripheral blood, collected from a patient treated with photon-based radiotherapy. V and J are TRBV7-9 and TRBJ2-3; a weak D match, TRBD1 (5 bases). As DNA, the CDR3 is TGTGCCAGCAGCTTAGAGGGGTACACAGATACGCAGTATTTT. Translation gives CASSLEGYTDTQYF. Looking up the rest from reference TRBV7-9 and TRBJ2-3 gives the full variable domain: DTGVSQNPRHKITKRGQNVTFRCDPISEHNRLYWYRQTLGQGPEFLTYFQNEAQLEKSRLLSDRFSAERPKGSFSTLEIQRTEQGDSAMYLCASSLEGYTDTQYFGPGTRLTVL.